This TCR beta chain was observed in a study of blood T cell repertoires in COVID-19. Whole-study context: Acute-phase and convalescent COVID-19 samples originated in the United States, Italy and Spain. The analysed material was cDNA or gDNA that came from T cells, B-cell-depleted T cells, or PBMCs.

Original data processing: Amplification with reference gene primers provided the estimates of nucleated cell counts. The assay was immunoSEQ multiplex PCR, and TCRdb's table has in-frame clones only and misses some. The V and J calls and clone size come from that table; D and trimming were worked out from the DNA. The sample has 100,000 to 150,000 clones, around 89% seen once. Germline V gene sequence: CDR1 SEHNR, CDR2 FQNEAQ (reference sequence). V was pared by 1 base and J by 4 bases, with 8 bases between. CDR3 size: 13 residues. This chain joins TRBV7-9 and TRBJ2-7, with D perhaps TRBD2 (5 bases). This clonotype originated in a man aged 45 to 65 with acute or convalescent COVID-19. The sequencing sample was made of peripheral blood. CDR3 nucleotides: TGTGCCAGCAGCTTAGACGGGAAGTACGAGCAGTACTTC. Its protein is CASSLDGKYEQYF.